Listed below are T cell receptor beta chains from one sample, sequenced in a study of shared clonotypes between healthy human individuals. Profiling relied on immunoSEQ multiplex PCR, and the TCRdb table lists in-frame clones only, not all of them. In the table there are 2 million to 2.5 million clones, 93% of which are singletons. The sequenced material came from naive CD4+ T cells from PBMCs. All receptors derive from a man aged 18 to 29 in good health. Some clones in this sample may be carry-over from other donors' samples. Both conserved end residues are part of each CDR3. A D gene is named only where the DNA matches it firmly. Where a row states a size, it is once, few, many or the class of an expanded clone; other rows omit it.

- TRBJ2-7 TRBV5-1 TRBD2 CASSQKRNSGSAYEQYF TGCGCCAGCAGCCAAAAAAGAAATAGCGGGAGCGCGTACGAGCAGTACTTC
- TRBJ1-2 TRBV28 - CASSVGGTRNYGYTF TGTGCCAGCAGCGTAGGGGGGACAAGGAACTATGGCTACACCTTC
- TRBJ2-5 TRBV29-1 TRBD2 CSVEDSGRQETQYF TGCAGCGTTGAAGATAGCGGGAGACAAGAGACCCAGTACTTC
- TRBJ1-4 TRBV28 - CASSLVRGIEKLFF TGTGCCAGCAGTTTAGTGCGGGGAATAGAAAAACTGTTTTTT
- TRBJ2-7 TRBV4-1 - CASSQDLRVLYEQYF TGCGCCAGCAGCCAAGATCTGCGGGTTCTTTACGAGCAGTACTTC
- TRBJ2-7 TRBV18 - CASSPQQGSQSYEQYF TGTGCCAGCTCACCACAACAGGGATCCCAGTCCTACGAGCAGTACTTC
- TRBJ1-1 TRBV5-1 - CASSWEGRGDTEAFF TGCGCCAGCAGCTGGGAAGGGAGGGGGGACACTGAAGCTTTCTTT
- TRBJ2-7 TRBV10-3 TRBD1 CAISESTGNMGQGQYF TGTGCCATCAGTGAGTCGACAGGCAACATGGGACAGGGGCAGTACTTC
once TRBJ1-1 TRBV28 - CASSLTRDGGLNTEAFF TGTGCCAGCAGTTTGACAAGGGATGGGGGCCTGAACACTGAAGCTTTCTTT
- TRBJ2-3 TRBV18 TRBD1 CASSPGTGQLDTQYF TGTGCCAGCTCCCCCGGGACAGGTCAATTAGATACGCAGTATTTT
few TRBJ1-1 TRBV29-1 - CSVALSTEAFF TGCAGCGTTGCCCTTTCCACTGAAGCTTTCTTT
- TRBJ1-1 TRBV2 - CASSPRYTEAFF TGTGCCAGCAGTCCTAGGTACACTGAAGCTTTCTTT
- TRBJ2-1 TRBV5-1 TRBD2 CASSADGRSINEQFF TGCGCCAGCAGCGCTGACGGGAGGTCGATAAATGAGCAGTTCTTC
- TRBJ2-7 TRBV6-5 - CASSASTSYEQYF TGTGCCAGCAGTGCCTCGACCTCCTACGAGCAGTACTTC
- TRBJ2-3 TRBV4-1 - CASSQVPTGRGSSTDTQYF TGCGCCAGCAGCCAAGTGCCCACAGGGAGGGGGTCTAGCACAGATACGCAGTATTTT
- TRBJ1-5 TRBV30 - CAWSVRQNQPQHF TGTGCCTGGAGTGTACGGCAGAATCAGCCCCAGCATTTT
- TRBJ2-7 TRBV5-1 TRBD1 CASQIEGPRGEQYF TGCGCCAGCCAGATTGAGGGCCCCAGGGGGGAGCAGTACTTC
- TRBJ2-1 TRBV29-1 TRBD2 CSVQKMVAGGPPFF TGCAGCGTTCAGAAGATGGTAGCGGGAGGCCCCCCGTTCTTC
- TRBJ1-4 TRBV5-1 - CASSSDSQNEKLFF TGCGCCAGCAGCTCGGACAGCCAGAATGAAAAACTGTTTTTT
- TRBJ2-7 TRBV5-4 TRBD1 CASSLPGQGFYEQYF TGTGCCAGCAGCTTGCCGGGACAGGGATTCTACGAGCAGTACTTC
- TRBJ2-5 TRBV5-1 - CASGTGTLGETQYF TGCGCCAGCGGCACCGGGACGCTGGGGGAGACCCAGTACTTC
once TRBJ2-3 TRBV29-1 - CSVAGKLSTDTQYF TGCAGCGTAGCAGGGAAGCTTAGCACAGATACGCAGTATTTT
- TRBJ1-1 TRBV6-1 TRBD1 CASTPTGDSPEAFF TGTGCCAGCACCCCGACAGGGGATTCCCCTGAAGCTTTCTTT
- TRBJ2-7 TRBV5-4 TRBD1 CASSLGQYPYEQYF TGTGCCAGCAGCCTGGGACAGTATCCCTACGAGCAGTACTTC
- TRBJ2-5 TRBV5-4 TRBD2 CASSLAGGRETQYF TGTGCCAGCAGCTTAGCGGGAGGGCGAGAGACCCAGTACTTC
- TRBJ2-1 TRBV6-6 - CASSSSLDKIEQFF TGTGCCAGCAGTTCCTCGTTAGACAAGATTGAGCAGTTCTTC
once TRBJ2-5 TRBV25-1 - CASSEPGRGGETQYF TGTGCCAGCAGTGAACCCGGTCGAGGGGGAGAGACCCAGTACTTC
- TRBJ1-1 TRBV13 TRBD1 CASSRTGGTEAFF TGTGCCAGCAGCCGGACAGGGGGCACTGAAGCTTTCTTT
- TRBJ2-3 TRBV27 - CASPRRCGPLTDTQYF TGTGCCAGCCCGAGACGTTGCGGGCCACTCACAGATACGCAGTATTTT
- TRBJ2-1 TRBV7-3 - CASSLRGTVNEQFF TGTGCCAGCAGCTTAAGGGGAACGGTCAATGAGCAGTTCTTC
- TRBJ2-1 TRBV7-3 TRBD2 CASSSPGLPNEQFF TGTGCCAGCAGCTCACCGGGACTACCCAATGAGCAGTTCTTC
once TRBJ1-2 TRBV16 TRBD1 CASSPGTAYGYTF TGTGCCAGCAGCCCCGGGACAGCCTATGGCTACACCTTC
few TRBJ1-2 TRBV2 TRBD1 CASNTGTDYGYTF TGTGCCAGCAATACCGGGACAGACTATGGCTACACCTTC
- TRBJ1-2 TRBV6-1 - CASSEAASYGYTF TGTGCCAGCAGTGAAGCAGCATCCTATGGCTACACCTTC
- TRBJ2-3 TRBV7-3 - CASRSPGEKWKTQYF TGTGCCAGCAGATCTCCGGGGGAGAAGTGGAAGACGCAGTATTTT
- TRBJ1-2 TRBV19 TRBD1 CASSPRTGRRANYGYTF TGTGCCAGTAGTCCCCGGACAGGGAGACGGGCTAACTATGGCTACACCTTC
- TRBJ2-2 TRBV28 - CASSGGGGTGELFF TGTGCCAGCAGTGGGGGCGGAGGCACCGGGGAGCTGTTTTTT
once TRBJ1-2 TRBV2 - CASSVQLNYGYTF TGTGCCAGCAGTGTCCAACTTAACTATGGCTACACCTTC
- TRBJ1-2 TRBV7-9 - CASSPNQFYGYTF TGTGCCAGCAGCCCCAACCAGTTCTATGGCTACACCTTC
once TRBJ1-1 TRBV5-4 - CASSSPSGTEAFF TGTGCCAGCAGCTCCCCTTCGGGCACTGAAGCTTTCTTT
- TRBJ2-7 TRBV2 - CASSGGSYEQYF TGTGCCAGCAGTGGGGGATCCTACGAGCAGTACTTC
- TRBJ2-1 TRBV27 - CASSPDNEQFF TGTGCCAGCAGTCCTGACAATGAGCAGTTCTTC
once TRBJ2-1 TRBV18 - CASSPNIRDEQFF TGTGCCAGCTCACCGAACATTCGCGATGAGCAGTTCTTC
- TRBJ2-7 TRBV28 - CASRLSYHYEQYF TGTGCCAGCAGACTCTCTTACCACTACGAGCAGTACTTC
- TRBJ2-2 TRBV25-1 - CASRDGTGELFF TGTGCCAGCAGGGACGGCACCGGGGAGCTGTTTTTT
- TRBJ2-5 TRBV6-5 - CASSFGGEQYF TGTGCCAGCAGTTTCGGGGGTGAGCAGTACTTC
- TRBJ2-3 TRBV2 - CAGGFHTDTQYF TGTGCCGGCGGCTTTCACACAGATACGCAGTATTTT
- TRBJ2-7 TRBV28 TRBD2 CASNLKASGIIEQYF TGTGCCAGCAACCTAAAGGCTAGCGGGATTATCGAGCAGTACTTC
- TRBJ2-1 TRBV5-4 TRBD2 CASSSGLAGGPSYNEQFF TGTGCCAGCAGCTCGGGACTAGCGGGAGGCCCCTCCTACAATGAGCAGTTCTTC
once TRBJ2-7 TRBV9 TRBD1 CASSEQGVSYEQYF TGTGCCAGCAGCGAACAGGGGGTGTCCTACGAGCAGTACTTC
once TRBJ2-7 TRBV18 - CASSPIQGPNEQYF TGTGCCAGCTCACCAATACAGGGCCCGAACGAGCAGTACTTC
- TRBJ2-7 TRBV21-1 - CASSATGGYEQYF TGTGCCAGCAGCGCTACGGGGGGCTACGAGCAGTACTTC
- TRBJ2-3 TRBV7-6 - CASSRGQSTDTQYF TGTGCCAGCAGCCGCGGGCAGAGCACAGATACGCAGTATTTT
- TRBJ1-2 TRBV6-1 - CASSDSSYGYTF TGTGCCAGCAGTGACTCCAGCTATGGCTACACCTTC
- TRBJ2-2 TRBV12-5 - CASGFTRTGELFF TGTGCTAGTGGTTTTACGCGTACCGGGGAGCTGTTTTTT
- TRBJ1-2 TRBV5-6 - CASSPDRTRRWNYGYTF TGTGCCAGCAGCCCAGACAGGACCCGGAGGTGGAACTATGGCTACACCTTC
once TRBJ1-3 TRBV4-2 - CASSQAPRASPGNTIYF TGTGCCAGCAGCCAAGCTCCGAGGGCGAGTCCTGGAAACACCATATATTTT
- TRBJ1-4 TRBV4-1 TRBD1 CASSSTGGANEKLFF TGCGCCAGCAGCAGTACAGGGGGAGCTAATGAAAAACTGTTTTTT
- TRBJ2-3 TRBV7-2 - CASTPITGTQYF TGTGCCAGCACCCCGATAACAGGCACGCAGTATTTT